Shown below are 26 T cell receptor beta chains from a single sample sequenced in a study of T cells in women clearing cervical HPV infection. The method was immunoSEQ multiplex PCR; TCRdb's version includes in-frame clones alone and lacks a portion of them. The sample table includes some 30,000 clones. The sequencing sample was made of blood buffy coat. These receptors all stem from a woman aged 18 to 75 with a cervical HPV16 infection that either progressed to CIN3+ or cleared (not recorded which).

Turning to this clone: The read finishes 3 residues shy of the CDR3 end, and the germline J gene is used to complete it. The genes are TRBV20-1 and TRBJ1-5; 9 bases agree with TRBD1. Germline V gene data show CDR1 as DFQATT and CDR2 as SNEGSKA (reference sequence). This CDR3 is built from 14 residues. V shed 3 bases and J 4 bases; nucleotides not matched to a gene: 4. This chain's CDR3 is CSASNRGRNQPQHF. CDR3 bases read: TGCAGTGCTAGTAACAGGGGGCGGAATCAGCCC.

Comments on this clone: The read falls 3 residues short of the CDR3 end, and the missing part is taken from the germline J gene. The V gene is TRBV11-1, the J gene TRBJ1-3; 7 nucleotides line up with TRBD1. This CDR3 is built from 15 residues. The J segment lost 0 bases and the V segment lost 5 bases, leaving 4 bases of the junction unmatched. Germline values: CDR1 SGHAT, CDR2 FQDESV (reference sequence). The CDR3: CASSLDRYSGNTIYF. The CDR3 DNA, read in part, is TGTGCCAGCAGCCTGGACAGGTACTCTGGAAACACC. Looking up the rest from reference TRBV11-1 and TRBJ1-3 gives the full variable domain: EAEVAQSPRYKITEKSQAVAFWCDPISGHATLYWYRQILGQGPELLVQFQDESVVDDSQLPKDRFSAERLKGVDSTLKIQPAELGDSAMYLCASSLDRYSGNTIYFGEGSWLTVV.

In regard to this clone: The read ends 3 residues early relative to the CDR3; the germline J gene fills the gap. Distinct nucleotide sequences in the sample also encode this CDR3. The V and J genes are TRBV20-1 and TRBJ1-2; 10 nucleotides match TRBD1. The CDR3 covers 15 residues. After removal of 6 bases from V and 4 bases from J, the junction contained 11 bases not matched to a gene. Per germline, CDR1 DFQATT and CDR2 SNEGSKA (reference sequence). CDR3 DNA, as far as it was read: TGCAGTGCCCCCCGACAGACAGGGGGCTTCTATGGC. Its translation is CSAPRQTGGFYG. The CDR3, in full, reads CSAPRQTGGFYGYTF.

The DNA read from the CDR3 is TGTGCCAGCAGTGAAGTATGGCGGGGGGGCACAGATACG. The encoded protein is CASSEVWRGGTDT. The whole CDR3 protein reads CASSEVWRGGTDTQYF. The chain employs TRBV2 and TRBJ2-3; 8 bases are shared with TRBD2. The CDR3 end falls 3 residues outside the read, so it is completed with the germline J gene. Trimming removed 1 base from V and 1 base from J; junction bases left unmatched: 4. Germline V lookup: CDR1 SNHLY, CDR2 FYNNEI. The CDR3 totals 16 residues.

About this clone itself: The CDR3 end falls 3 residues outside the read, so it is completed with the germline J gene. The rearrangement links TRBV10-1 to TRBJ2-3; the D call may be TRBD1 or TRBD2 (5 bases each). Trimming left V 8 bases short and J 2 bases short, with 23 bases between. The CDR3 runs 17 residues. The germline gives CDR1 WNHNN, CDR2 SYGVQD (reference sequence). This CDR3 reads CASSPFQGREFTDTQYF. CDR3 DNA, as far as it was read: TGCGCCAGCTCCCCCTTCCAGGGCAGGGAGTTCACAGATACG.

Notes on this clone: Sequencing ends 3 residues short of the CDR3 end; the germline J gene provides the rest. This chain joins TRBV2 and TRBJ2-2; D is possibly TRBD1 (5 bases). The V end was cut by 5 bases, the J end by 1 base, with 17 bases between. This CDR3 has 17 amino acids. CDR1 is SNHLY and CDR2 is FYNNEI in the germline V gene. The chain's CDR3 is CASSSPRKGWNTGELFF. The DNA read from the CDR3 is TGTGCCAGCAGTTCCCCGCGGAAGGGGTGGAACACCGGGGAG.

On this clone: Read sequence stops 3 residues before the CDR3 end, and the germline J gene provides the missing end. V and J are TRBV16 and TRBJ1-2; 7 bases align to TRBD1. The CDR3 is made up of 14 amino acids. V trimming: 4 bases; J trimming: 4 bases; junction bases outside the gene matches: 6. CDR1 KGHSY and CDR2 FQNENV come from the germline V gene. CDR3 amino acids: CASSPGQAVYGYTF. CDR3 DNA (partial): TGTGCCAGCAGCCCAGGACAGGCCGTCTATGGC.

The CDR3 loop reads CASSFGFEEETQYF. The CDR3 DNA, read in part, is TGTGCCAGCAGCTTCGGGTTTGAGGAGGAGACC. V and J are TRBV5-4 and TRBJ2-5, with D hard to call. The read terminates 3 residues ahead of where the CDR3 ends, so the germline J gene completes it. Germline-derived CDR1 and CDR2 are SGHNT and YYREEE (reference sequence). V was shortened by 2 bases and J by 5 bases, with 13 bases between the two germline ends. This CDR3 spans 14 amino acids. Full variable domain (missing parts from reference TRBV5-4 and TRBJ2-5): ETGVTQSPTHLIKTRGQQVTLRCSSQSGHNTVSWYQQALGQGPQFIFQYYREEENGRGNFPPRFSGLQFPNYSSELNVNALELDDSALYLCASSFGFEEETQYFGPGTRLLVL.

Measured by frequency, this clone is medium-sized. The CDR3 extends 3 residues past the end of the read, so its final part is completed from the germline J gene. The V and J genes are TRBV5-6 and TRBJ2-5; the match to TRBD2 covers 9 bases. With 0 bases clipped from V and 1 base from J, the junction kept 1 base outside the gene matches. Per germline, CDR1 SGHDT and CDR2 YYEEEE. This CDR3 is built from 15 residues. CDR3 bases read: TGTGCCAGCAGCTTGGAAGCGGGGGGCCAAGAGACC. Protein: CASSLEAGGQET. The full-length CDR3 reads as CASSLEAGGQETQYF.

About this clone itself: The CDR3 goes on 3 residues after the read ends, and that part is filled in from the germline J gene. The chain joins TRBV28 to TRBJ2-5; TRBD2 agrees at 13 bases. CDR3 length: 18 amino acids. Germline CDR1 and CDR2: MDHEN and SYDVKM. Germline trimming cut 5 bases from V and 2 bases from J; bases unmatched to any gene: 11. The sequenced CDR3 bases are TGTGCCAGCAGTCTCGCCGGGACTAGCGGGGCAAAGCAAGAGACC. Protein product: CASSLAGTSGAKQET. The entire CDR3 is CASSLAGTSGAKQETQYF.

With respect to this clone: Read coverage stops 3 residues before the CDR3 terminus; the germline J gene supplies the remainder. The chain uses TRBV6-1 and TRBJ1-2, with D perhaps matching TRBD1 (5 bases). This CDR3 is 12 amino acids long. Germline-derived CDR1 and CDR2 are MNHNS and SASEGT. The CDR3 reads CASSERGDVYTF. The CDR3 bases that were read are TGTGCCAGCAGTGAAAGGGGAGATGTC.

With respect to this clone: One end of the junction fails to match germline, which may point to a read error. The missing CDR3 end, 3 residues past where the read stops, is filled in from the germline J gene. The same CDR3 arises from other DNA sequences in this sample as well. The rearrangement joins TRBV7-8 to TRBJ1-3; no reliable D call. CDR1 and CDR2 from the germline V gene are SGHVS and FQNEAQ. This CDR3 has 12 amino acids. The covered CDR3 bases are TGTGCCAGCAGCACCCCAAGAAACACG. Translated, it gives CASSTPRNT. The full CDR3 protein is CASSTPRNTIYF.

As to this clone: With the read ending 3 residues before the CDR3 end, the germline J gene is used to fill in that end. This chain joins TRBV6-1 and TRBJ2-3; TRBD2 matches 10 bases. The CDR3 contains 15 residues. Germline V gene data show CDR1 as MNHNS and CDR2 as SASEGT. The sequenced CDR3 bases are TGTGCCAGCAGTGAACCAGCGGGGGGGCTGGAGACG. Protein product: CASSEPAGGLET. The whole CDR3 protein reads CASSEPAGGLETQYF.

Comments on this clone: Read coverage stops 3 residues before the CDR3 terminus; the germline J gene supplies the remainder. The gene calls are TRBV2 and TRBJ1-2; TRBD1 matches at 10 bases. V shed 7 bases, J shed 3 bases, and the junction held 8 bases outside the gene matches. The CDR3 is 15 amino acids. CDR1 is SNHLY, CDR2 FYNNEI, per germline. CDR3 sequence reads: CASKDGTGEYYGYTF. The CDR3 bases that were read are TGTGCCAGCAAAGACGGGACAGGGGAATACTATGGC.

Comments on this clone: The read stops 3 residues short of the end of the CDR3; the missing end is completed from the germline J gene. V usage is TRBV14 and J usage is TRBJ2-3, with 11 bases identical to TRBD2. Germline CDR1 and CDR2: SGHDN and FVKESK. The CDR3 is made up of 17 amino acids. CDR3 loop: CASSSIRELAGEETQYF. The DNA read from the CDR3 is TGTGCCAGCAGCTCAATAAGGGAACTAGCGGGGGAGGAGACG. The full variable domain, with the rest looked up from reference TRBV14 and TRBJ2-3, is EAGVTQFPSHSVIEKGQTVTLRCDPISGHDNLYWYRRVMGKEIKFLLHFVKESKQDESGMPNNRFLAERTGGTYSTLKVQPAELEDSGVYFCASSSIRELAGEETQYFGPGTRLTVL.

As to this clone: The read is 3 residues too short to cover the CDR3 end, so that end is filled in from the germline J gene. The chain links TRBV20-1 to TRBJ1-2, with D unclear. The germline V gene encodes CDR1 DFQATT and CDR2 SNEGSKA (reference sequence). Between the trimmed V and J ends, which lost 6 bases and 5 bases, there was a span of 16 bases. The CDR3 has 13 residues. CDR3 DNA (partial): TGCAGTGCCCGAGGTACCAGAACATATGGC. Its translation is CSARGTRTYG. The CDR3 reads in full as CSARGTRTYGYTF.

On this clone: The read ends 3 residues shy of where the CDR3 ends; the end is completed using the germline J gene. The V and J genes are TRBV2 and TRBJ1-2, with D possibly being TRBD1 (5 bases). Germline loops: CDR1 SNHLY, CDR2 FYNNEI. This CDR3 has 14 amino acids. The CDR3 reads CASSNPRGGDTYTF. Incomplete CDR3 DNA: TGTGCCAGCAGTAACCCGCGGGGGGGAGATACC.

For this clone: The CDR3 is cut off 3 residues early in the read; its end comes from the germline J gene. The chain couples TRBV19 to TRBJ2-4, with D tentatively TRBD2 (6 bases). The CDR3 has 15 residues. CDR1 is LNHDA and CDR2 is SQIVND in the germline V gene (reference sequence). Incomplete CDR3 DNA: TGTGCCAGTAGTATAGCGACCGGACTGGGACTCGGT. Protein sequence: CASSIATGLGLG. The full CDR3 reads CASSIATGLGLGQYF.

The part of the CDR3 DNA that was read is TGTGCCAGCAGCTTATCAGGCCCCGAAGGCAATGAG. Its translation is CASSLSGPEGNE. The CDR3 reads in full as CASSLSGPEGNEQFF. The genes are TRBV7-6 and TRBJ2-1; D is unclear. With the read ending 3 residues before the CDR3 end, the germline J gene is used to fill in that end. This CDR3 spans 15 amino acids. CDR1 and CDR2 (germline): SGHVS, FNYEAQ. Trimming cost V 2 bases and J 6 bases, with 14 bases left between them. The variable domain in full, completed from reference TRBV7-6 and TRBJ2-1, reads GAGVSQSPRYKVTKRGQDVALRCDPISGHVSLYWYRQALGQGPEFLTYFNYEAQQDKSGLPNDRFSAERPEGSISTLTIQRTEQRDSAMYRCASSLSGPEGNEQFFGPGTRLTVL.

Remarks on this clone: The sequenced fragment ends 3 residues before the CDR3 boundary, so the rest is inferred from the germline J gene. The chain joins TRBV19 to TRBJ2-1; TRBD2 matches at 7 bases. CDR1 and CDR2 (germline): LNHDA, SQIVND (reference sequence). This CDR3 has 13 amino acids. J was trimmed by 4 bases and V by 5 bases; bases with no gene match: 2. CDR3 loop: CASSGAGYNEQFF. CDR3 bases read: TGTGCCAGTAGTGGAGCGGGGTACAATGAG. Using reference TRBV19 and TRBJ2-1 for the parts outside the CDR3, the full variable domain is DGGITQSPKYLFRKEGQNVTLSCEQNLNHDAMYWYRQDPGQGLRLIYYSQIVNDFQKGDIAEGYSVSREKKESFPLTVTSAQKNPTAFYLCASSGAGYNEQFFGPGTRLTVL.

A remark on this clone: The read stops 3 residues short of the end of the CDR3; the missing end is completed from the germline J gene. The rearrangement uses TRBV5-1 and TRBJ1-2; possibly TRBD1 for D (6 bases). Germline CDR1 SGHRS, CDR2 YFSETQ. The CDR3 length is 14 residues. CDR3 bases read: TGCGCCAGCAGCTTGCAGGGGATAAAGGAGACC. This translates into CASSLQGIKET. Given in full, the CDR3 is CASSLQGIKETYTF.

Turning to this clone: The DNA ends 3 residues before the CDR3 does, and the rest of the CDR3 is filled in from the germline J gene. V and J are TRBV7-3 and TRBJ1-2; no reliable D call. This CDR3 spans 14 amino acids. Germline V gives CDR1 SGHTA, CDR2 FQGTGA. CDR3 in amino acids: CASSLGGLPDTYTF. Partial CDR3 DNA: TGTGCCAGCAGCTTAGGTGGACTCCCAGATACC.

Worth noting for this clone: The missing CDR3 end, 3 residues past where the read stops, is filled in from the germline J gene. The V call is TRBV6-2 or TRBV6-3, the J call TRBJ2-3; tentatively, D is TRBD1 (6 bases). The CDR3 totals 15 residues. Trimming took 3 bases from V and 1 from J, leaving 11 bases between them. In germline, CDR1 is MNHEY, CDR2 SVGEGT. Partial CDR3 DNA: TGTGCCAGCAGTTATGTGGGGGCAGGCACAGATACG. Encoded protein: CASSYVGAGTDT. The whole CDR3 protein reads CASSYVGAGTDTQYF.

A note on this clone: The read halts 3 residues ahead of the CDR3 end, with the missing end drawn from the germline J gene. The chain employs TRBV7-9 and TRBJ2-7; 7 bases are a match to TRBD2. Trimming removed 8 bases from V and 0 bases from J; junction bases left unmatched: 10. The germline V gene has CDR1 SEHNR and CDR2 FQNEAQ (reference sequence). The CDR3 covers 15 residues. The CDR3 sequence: CASQQSGGISYEQYF. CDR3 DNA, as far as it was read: TGTGCCAGCCAGCAATCGGGGGGAATCTCCTACGAG.

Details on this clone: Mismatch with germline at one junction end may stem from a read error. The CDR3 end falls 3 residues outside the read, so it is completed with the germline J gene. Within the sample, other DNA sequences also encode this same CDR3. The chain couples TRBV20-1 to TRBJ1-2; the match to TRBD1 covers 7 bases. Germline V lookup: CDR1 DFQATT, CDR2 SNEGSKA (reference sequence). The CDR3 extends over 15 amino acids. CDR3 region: CSGDRDGRIGYGYTF. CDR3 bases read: TGCAGTGGCGACAGGGACGGGAGAATAGGCTATGGT.

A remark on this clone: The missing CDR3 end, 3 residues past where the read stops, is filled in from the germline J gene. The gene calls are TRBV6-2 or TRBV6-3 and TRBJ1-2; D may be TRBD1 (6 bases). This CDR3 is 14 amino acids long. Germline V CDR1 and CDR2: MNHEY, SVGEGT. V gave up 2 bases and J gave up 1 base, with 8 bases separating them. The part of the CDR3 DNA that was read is TGTGCCAGCAGTTACCCGGACAGTAACTATGGC. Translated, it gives CASSYPDSNYG. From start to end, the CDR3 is CASSYPDSNYGYTF.